The entry below gives a single T cell receptor (beta chain) sequence along with its context. The target antigen is unknown. These data originate in a study of tumor-infiltrating lymphocytes in localized non-small cell lung cancer. For the study at large: From each patient, both tumor and uninvolved lung, non-adjacent to tumor, were sampled. General study points: Only some patients had TCR sequencing, depending on available tissue.

Produced via immunoSEQ multiplex PCR; TCRdb's table is partial and in-frame only. Of 13,000 or so clones in the sample, around 68% were seen once. This clonotype was obtained from a human donor with non-small cell lung cancer. Specimen: uninvolved lung tissue not adjacent to the tumor.

CDR3 sequence (DNA): TGTGCCAGCAGCAACTCCTGGGGTCAGCCCCAGCATTTT. Translating gives CASSNSWGQPQHF. This chain uses TRBV7-2 with TRBJ1-5; unclear D gene. The germline V and J ends were trimmed by 5 bases and 6 bases, with 11 bases remaining between them. The germline V gene encodes CDR1 SGHTA and CDR2 FQGNSA. This CDR3 region has 13 residues.